The clone carrying this TCR beta chain was observed a single time. The germline CDR1 and CDR2 sequences are LGHNA and YSLEER. Trimming took 0 bases from V and 0 from J; bases not matched to a gene: 7. The CDR3 is 17 amino acids. The repertoire was sequenced with immunoSEQ multiplex PCR; TCRdb's copy has only in-frame clones and lacks some. The table lists tens of thousands of clones, about 91% of them singletons. This specimen belongs to a study of technical replicates of blood from a few donors. The chain uses TRBV4-3 and TRBJ1-2, with TRBD1 matching 7 bases. The clonotype originates from a human donor in good health. The specimen sequenced was T cells isolated from PBMCs. This chain's CDR3 is CASSQDSRTGANYGYTF. The CDR3 DNA reads TGCGCCAGCAGCCAAGATTCCCGGACAGGAGCTAACTATGGCTACACCTTC.